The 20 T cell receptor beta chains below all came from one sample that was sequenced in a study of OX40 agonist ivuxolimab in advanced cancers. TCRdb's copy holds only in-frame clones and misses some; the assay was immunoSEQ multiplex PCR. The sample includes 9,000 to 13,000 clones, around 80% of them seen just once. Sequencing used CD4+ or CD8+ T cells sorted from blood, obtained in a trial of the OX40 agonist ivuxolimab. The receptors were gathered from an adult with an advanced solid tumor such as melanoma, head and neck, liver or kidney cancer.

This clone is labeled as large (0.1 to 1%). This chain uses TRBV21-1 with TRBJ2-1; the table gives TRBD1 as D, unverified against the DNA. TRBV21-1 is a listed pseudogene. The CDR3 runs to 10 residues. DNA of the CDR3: TGTGCCAGCAGCACGGACAGTCAGTTCTTC. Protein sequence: CASSTDSQFF.

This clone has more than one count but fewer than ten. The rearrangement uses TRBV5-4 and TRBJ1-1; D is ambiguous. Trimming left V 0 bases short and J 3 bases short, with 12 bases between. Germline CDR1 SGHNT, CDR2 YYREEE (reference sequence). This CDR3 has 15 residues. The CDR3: CASSLGPWTDTEAFF. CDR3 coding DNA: TGTGCCAGCAGCTTGGGACCTTGGACCGACACTGAAGCTTTCTTT. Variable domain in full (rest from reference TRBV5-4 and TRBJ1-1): ETGVTQSPTHLIKTRGQQVTLRCSSQSGHNTVSWYQQALGQGPQFIFQYYREEENGRGNFPPRFSGLQFPNYSSELNVNALELDDSALYLCASSLGPWTDTEAFFGQGTRLTVV.

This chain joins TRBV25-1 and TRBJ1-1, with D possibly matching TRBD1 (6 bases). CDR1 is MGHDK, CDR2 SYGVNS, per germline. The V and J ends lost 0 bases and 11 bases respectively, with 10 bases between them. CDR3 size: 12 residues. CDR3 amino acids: CASSEYGGQAFF. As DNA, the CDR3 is TGTGCCAGCAGTGAATACGGGGGCCAGGCTTTCTTT.

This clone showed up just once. CDR3 DNA: TGTGCCAGCAGTTTAAAGGCCCAGCACGAGCAGTACTTC. Translated: CASSLKAQHEQYF. The chain links TRBV6-5 to TRBJ2-7; D remains ambiguous. This CDR3 contains 13 residues. Trimming pared 4 bases from V and 5 bases from J, leaving 12 bases between. Germline CDR1 MNHEY, CDR2 SVGAGI.

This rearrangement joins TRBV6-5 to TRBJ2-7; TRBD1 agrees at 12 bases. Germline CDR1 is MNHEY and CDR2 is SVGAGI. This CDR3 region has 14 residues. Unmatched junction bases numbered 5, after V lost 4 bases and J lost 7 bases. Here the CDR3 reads CASSWGQGAGEQYF. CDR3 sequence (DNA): TGTGCCAGCAGTTGGGGACAGGGGGCTGGGGAGCAGTACTTC.

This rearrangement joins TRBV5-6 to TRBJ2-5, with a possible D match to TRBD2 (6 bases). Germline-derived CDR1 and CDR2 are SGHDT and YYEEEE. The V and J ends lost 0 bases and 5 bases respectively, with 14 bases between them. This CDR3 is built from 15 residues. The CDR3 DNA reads TGTGCCAGCAGCTTGGGCTCAGGGACTTGGGAGACCCAGTACTTC. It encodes CASSLGSGTWETQYF.

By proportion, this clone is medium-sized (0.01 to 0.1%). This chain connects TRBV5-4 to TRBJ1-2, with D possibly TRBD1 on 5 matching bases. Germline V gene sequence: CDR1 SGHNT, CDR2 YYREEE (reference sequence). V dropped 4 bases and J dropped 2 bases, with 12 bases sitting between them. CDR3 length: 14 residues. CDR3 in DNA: TGTGCCAGCAGCGGGGAAGGGGCCAACTATGGCTACACCTTC. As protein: CASSGEGANYGYTF.

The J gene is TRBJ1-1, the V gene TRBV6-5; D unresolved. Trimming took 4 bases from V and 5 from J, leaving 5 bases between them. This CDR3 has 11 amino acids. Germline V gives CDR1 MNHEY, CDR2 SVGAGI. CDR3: CASSSWTEAFF. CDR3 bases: TGTGCCAGCAGTTCCTGGACTGAAGCTTTCTTT.

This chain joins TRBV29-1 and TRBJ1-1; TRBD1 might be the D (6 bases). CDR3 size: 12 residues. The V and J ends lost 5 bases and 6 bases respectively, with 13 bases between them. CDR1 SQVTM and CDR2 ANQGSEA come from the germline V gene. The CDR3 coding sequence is TGCAGCGTTTACGGACAGACCGCTGAAGCTTTCTTT. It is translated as CSVYGQTAEAFF.

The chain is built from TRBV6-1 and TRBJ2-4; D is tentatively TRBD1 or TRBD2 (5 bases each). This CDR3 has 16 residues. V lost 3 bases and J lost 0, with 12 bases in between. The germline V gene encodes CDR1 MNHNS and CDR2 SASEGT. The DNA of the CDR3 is TGTGCCAGCAGTGACCGGGACCCTGTAGCCAAAAACATTCAGTACTTC. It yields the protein CASSDRDPVAKNIQYF.

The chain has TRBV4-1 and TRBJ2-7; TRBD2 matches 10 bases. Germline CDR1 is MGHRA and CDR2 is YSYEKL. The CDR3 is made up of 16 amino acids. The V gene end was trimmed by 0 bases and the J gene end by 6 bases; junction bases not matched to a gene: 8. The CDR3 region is CASSQEISSGSFEQYF. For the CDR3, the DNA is TGCGCCAGCAGCCAAGAGATATCTAGCGGGAGTTTCGAGCAGTACTTC.

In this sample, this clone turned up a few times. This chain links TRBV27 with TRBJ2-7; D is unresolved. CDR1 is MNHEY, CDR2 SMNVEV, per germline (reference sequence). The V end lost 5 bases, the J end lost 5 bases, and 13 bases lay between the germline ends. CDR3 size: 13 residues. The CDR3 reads CASSATGLHEQYF. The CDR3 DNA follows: TGTGCCAGCAGTGCAACCGGTCTCCACGAGCAGTACTTC.

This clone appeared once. The CDR3 region is CASSLDRSSYEQYF. CDR3 DNA sequence: TGTGCCAGCAGCTTGGACAGGAGCTCCTACGAGCAGTACTTC. The chain employs TRBV5-4 and TRBJ2-7; D is perhaps TRBD1 (5 bases). The CDR3 covers 14 residues. With 0 bases removed from V and 0 bases from J, the gap between germline ends came to 7 bases. Germline V gives CDR1 SGHNT, CDR2 YYREEE (reference sequence).

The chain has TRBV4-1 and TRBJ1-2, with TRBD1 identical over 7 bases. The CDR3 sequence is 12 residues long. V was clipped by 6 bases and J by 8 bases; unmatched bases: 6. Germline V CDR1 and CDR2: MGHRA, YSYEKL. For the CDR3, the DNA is TGCGCCAGCAGGGGACAGTCGCGAGGCTACACCTTC. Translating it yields CASRGQSRGYTF.

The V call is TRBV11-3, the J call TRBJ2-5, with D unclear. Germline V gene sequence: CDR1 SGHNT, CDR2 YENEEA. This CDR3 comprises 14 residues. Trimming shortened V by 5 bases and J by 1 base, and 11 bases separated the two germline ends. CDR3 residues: CASSPRGVQETQYF. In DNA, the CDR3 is TGTGCCAGCAGCCCTCGTGGGGTCCAAGAGACCCAGTACTTC.

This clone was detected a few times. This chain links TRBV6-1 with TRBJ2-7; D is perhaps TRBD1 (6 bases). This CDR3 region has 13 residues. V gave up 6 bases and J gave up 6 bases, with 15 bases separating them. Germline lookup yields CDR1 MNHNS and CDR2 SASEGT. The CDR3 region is CASSQRDTGEQYF. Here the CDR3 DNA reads TGTGCCAGCAGCCAGAGGGACACTGGCGAGCAGTACTTC.

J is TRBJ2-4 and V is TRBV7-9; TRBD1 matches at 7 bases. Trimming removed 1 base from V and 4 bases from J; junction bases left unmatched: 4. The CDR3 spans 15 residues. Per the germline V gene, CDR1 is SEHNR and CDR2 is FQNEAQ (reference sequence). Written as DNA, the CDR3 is TGTGCCAGCAGCTTAGTTGGGACAGCTAAAAACATTCAGTACTTC. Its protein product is CASSLVGTAKNIQYF.

CDR3 DNA sequence: TGCAGCGTTGAAGAAATAGGGATGCCTGAAAAACTGTTTTTT. Translated: CSVEEIGMPEKLFF. The chain combines TRBV29-1 with TRBJ1-4; D gene unclear. V was shortened by 0 bases and J by 7 bases, with 12 bases between the two germline ends. The length of the CDR3 is 14 residues. From germline, CDR1 is SQVTM and CDR2 ANQGSEA.

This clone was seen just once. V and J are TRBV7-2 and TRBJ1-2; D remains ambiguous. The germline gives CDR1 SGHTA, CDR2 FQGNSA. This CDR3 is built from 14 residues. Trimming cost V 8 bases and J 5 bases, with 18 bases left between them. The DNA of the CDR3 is TGTGCCAGCCGACCTATGATCGACCGTTATGGCTACACCTTC. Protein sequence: CASRPMIDRYGYTF.

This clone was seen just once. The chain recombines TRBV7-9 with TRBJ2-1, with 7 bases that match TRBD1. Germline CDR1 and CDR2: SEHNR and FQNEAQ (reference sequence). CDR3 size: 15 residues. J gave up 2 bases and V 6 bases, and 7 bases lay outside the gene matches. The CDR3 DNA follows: TGTGCCAGCAGTGGGGAGACAGGGACCTACAATGAGCAGTTCTTC. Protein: CASSGETGTYNEQFF.